This entry features one TCR beta chain sequence. The sample belongs to a study of blood T cell repertoires in COVID-19. About the research overall: From the United States, Italy and Spain came samples of acute and convalescent COVID-19. From T cells, B-cell-depleted T cells, or PBMCs came the material, which was cDNA or gDNA.

This study enrolled people aged roughly 18 to 90 from around 26 US geographic areas. Self-reported history from a screening survey and questionnaire set each donor's cohort. Deletions cut 2 bases from V and 4 bases from J, with 6 bases between. Germline lookup yields CDR1 SGHAT and CDR2 FQDESV (reference sequence). The CDR3 loop spans 12 amino acids. Produced via immunoSEQ multiplex PCR; TCRdb's table is partial and in-frame only. The table lists 150,000 to 200,000 clones, over 70% of them singletons. The J gene is TRBJ2-7, the V gene TRBV11-1, with D unclear. This sequence originates from a man in his fifties who had recovered from COVID-19. Sequences were obtained from PBMCs or T cells enriched from blood (not recorded which). CDR3 bases: TGTGCCAGCAGCTTATTGAGATACGAGCAGTACTTC. This gives the protein CASSLLRYEQYF.